The present T cell receptor (beta chain) was sequenced within a study of T cells after yellow fever vaccination. Study as a whole: Any fraction with a low cell number was prepared using SMART-Seq v4 Ultra Low Input. Study-level points and caveats: The presence of abundant clonotypes contaminating from the bulk population was possible in FACS-sorted repertoires. At around 96% for CD4 and approximately 89% for CD8, most primary-vaccination clones showed up again after the booster. Peaking on day 5 versus 15, the secondary response was faster but weaker.

TCRdb redid the calling of the 5' RACE reads with MiXCR, one entry per CDR3 protein. The sample yields under 550,000 distinct CDR3 sequences, 20% to 25% seen once. This clonotype was recorded many times. Its antigen is undetermined. The germline V gene has CDR1 SGHAT and CDR2 FQNNGV. Trimming removed 6 bases from V and 0 bases from J, with 17 bases in between. This CDR3 is 16 amino acids long. The genes are TRBV11-2 and TRBJ1-2; tentatively, D is TRBD1 (6 bases). The specimen was PBMCs, collected 21 days after the first yellow fever vaccination. The clonotype originates from a man younger than 35 who received the YFV17D yellow fever vaccine. CDR3 sequence: CASRTLTGRTNYGYTF. CDR3 bases: TGTGCCAGCAGAACCCTAACAGGGCGGACTAACTATGGCTACACCTTC.